These 24 T cell receptor beta chains came from one sample sequenced in a study of blood T cell repertoires in COVID-19. Sequenced by immunoSEQ multiplex PCR; TCRdb stores in-frame clones only, minus some. This table has about 430,000 clones, around nine tenths appearing once. The sample consisted of PBMCs or T cells enriched from blood (not recorded which). Receptors originate from a woman in her late teens or twenties who had been exposed to COVID-19.

This sequence joins TRBV18 and TRBJ2-1; 7 bases line up with TRBD2. From germline, CDR1 is KGHSH and CDR2 LQKENI. Losses at the gene ends were 1 base for V and 7 bases for J; bases not matched to a gene: 10. The CDR3 loop spans 16 amino acids. The CDR3 nucleotides read TGTGCCAGCTCACCACGGGCGGGAGTTATGGGGAATGAGCAGTTCTTC. Amino acid sequence: CASSPRAGVMGNEQFF.

Remarks on this clone: One end of the junction fails to match germline, which may point to a read error. V is TRBV7-8 and J is TRBJ1-2, with a tentative D call TRBD1 (6 bases). CDR1 SGHVS and CDR2 FQNEAQ come from the germline V gene. The CDR3 has 12 residues. The chain's CDR3 is CASRSEAGGAAF. For the CDR3, the DNA is TGTGCCAGCAGATCAGAGGCGGGGGGCGCGGCCTTC.

J is TRBJ1-3 and V is TRBV7-9, with a tentative D call TRBD1 (6 bases). Germline V CDR1 and CDR2: SEHNR, FQNEAQ (reference sequence). Trimming left V 5 bases short and J 6 bases short, with 11 bases between. The CDR3 loop spans 13 amino acids. The DNA of the CDR3 is TGTGCCAGCAGCCGGGACATCATAAACACCATATATTTT. This encodes CASSRDIINTIYF.

This chain uses TRBV7-9 with TRBJ1-1, with TRBD1 identical over 8 bases. Germline CDR1 is SEHNR and CDR2 is FQNEAQ (reference sequence). V shed 5 bases and J 1 base; nucleotides not matched to a gene: 9. The CDR3 is made up of 16 amino acids. The CDR3 sequence: CASSPTPGTGNTEAFF. CDR3 in DNA: TGTGCCAGCAGCCCGACCCCCGGGACAGGGAACACTGAAGCTTTCTTT.

This clone was observed a single time. The rearrangement uses TRBV27 and TRBJ2-2; the D is unclear. The germline V and J ends were trimmed by 0 bases and 2 bases, with 7 bases remaining between them. The CDR3 is 15 residues long. Germline-derived CDR1 and CDR2 are MNHEY and SMNVEV (reference sequence). CDR3 coding DNA: TGTGCCAGCAGTTTATCGCACGGTAACACCGGGGAGCTGTTTTTT. Translated: CASSLSHGNTGELFF.

The chain employs TRBV28 and TRBJ2-1; TRBD2 aligns across 14 bases. The germline gives CDR1 MDHEN, CDR2 SYDVKM. The junction had 5 bases not matched to a gene; V was cut back by 5 bases and J by 8 bases. CDR3 length equals 15 residues. CDR3 nucleotides: TGTGCCAGCAGTAGGACTAGCGGGAGGTCCCATGAGCAGTTCTTC. It codes for CASSRTSGRSHEQFF.

This chain joins TRBV20-1 and TRBJ1-2, with D unresolved. V lost 5 bases to trimming and J lost 8 bases, with 12 bases between them. Germline V gives CDR1 DFQATT, CDR2 SNEGSKA (reference sequence). The CDR3 consists of 11 residues. CDR3 sequence (DNA): TGCAGTGCTGAGGACTTGCGGGGCTACACCTTC. As protein: CSAEDLRGYTF.

As DNA, the CDR3 is TGTGCCAGCAGCCATAGTACTAACTATGGCTACACCTTC. Protein sequence: CASSHSTNYGYTF. This chain uses TRBV3-1 (or the pseudogene TRBV3-2) with TRBJ1-2, with unresolved D. This CDR3 has 13 residues. CDR1 and CDR2 (germline): LGHDT, YNNKEL (reference sequence). V lost 3 bases and J lost 0, with 5 bases in between.

This sequence joins TRBV4-1 and TRBJ2-7; 9 bases fit TRBD2. CDR3 length: 15 residues. J was trimmed by 5 bases and V by 1 base; bases with no gene match: 6. Per the germline V gene, CDR1 is MGHRA and CDR2 is YSYEKL. The CDR3 region is CASSQVIAGADEQYF. The DNA for the CDR3 is TGCGCCAGCAGCCAAGTGATAGCGGGAGCCGACGAGCAGTACTTC.

The chain has TRBV13 and TRBJ1-5, with D maybe TRBD1 (5 bases). Trimming stripped 9 bases from V and 2 bases from J, with 14 bases between. This CDR3 has 14 amino acids. Germline-derived CDR1 and CDR2 are PRHDT and FYEKMQ (reference sequence). The CDR3 loop is CARPQGLGNQPQHF. The CDR3 nucleotides read TGTGCCAGGCCCCAGGGTCTGGGCAATCAGCCCCAGCATTTT. Based on the CDR3 plus reference TRBV13 and TRBJ1-5, the full variable domain is AAGVIQSPRHLIKEKRETATLKCYPIPRHDTVYWYQQGPGQDPQFLISFYEKMQSDKGSIPDRFSAQQFSDYHSELNMSSLELGDSALYFCARPQGLGNQPQHFGDGTRLSIL.

The rearrangement joins TRBV6-1 to TRBJ2-5, with a tentative D call TRBD1 (6 bases). CDR1 MNHNS and CDR2 SASEGT come from the germline V gene. The V gene lost 2 bases and the J gene lost 5 bases, with 21 bases spanning the gap. The CDR3 length is 17 residues. The CDR3 bases are TGTGCCAGCAGTGAAAATGGAGTTTCGGTAGGGGGTGAGACCCAGTACTTC. Translated: CASSENGVSVGGETQYF.

This sequence joins TRBV30 and TRBJ1-1; D perhaps matches TRBD1 (5 bases). V lost 4 bases and J lost 4, with 16 bases in between. The CDR3 runs to 14 residues. The germline V gene encodes CDR1 GTSNPN and CDR2 SVGIG (reference sequence). CDR3 coding DNA: TGTGCCTGGACTAGGCCGGGGGGTCTCACTGAAGCTTTCTTT. Amino acids: CAWTRPGGLTEAFF. The complete variable domain, with remaining parts taken from reference TRBV30 and TRBJ1-1, reads SQTIHQWPATLVQPVGSPLSLECTVEGTSNPNLYWYRQAAGRGLQLLFYSVGIGQISSEVPQNLSASRPQDRQFILSSKKLLLSDSGFYLCAWTRPGGLTEAFFGQGTRLTVV.

On this clone itself: Distinct nucleotide sequences in the sample also encode this CDR3. The chain links TRBV5-1 to TRBJ2-5; 11 bases match TRBD1. The CDR3 contains 14 residues. The junction had 2 bases not matched to a gene; V was cut back by 3 bases and J by 4 bases. Germline lookup yields CDR1 SGHRS and CDR2 YFSETQ. The CDR3 loop is CASSSGQGGETQYF. DNA for the CDR3: TGCGCCAGCAGCTCGGGACAGGGGGGAGAGACCCAGTACTTC.

The chain uses TRBV7-9 and TRBJ1-5; 7 positions match TRBD1. V lost 0 bases to trimming and J lost 5 bases; unmatched junction nucleotides: 4. This CDR3 is 15 amino acids long. Germline V gene lookup returns CDR1 SEHNR and CDR2 FQNEAQ (reference sequence). CDR3 in amino acids: CASSLARQGDQPQHF. CDR3 bases: TGTGCCAGCAGCTTAGCAAGACAGGGCGATCAGCCCCAGCATTTT.

This clone was observed a few times. The gene calls are TRBV14 and TRBJ1-6; the match to TRBD1 covers 7 bases. V trimming: 4 bases; J trimming: 9 bases; junction bases outside the gene matches: 6. This CDR3 is 14 amino acids long. Germline assignment: CDR1 SGHDN and CDR2 FVKESK. CDR3 region: CASSLGQVSSPLHF. The CDR3 nucleotides are TGTGCCAGCAGCCTTGGACAGGTATCTTCACCCCTCCACTTT.

The J gene is TRBJ1-1, the V gene TRBV5-1, with unresolved D. Germline CDR1 and CDR2: SGHRS and YFSETQ. Trimming cost V 7 bases and J 0 bases, with 16 bases left between them. The CDR3 extends over 15 amino acids. The CDR3 loop is CASAASTTMNTEAFF. The CDR3 DNA reads TGCGCCAGCGCCGCAAGCACTACGATGAACACTGAAGCTTTCTTT.

The genes are TRBV7-9 and TRBJ1-1; TRBD1 aligns across 7 bases. Germline V gives CDR1 SEHNR, CDR2 FQNEAQ (reference sequence). V lost 3 bases and J lost 3; bases outside the gene matches: 13. CDR3 length: 17 amino acids. CDR3 region: CASSFSYLDRSDTEAFF. CDR3 bases: TGTGCCAGCAGCTTTTCATATTTGGACAGGTCTGACACTGAAGCTTTCTTT. The whole variable domain, remainder taken from reference TRBV7-9 and TRBJ1-1, is DTGVSQNPRHKITKRGQNVTFRCDPISEHNRLYWYRQTLGQGPEFLTYFQNEAQLEKSRLLSDRFSAERPKGSFSTLEIQRTEQGDSAMYLCASSFSYLDRSDTEAFFGQGTRLTVV.

The chain couples TRBV5-1 to TRBJ2-7; perhaps TRBD2 as D (6 bases). Trimming cost V 6 bases and J 3 bases, with 7 bases left between them. In germline, CDR1 is SGHRS, CDR2 YFSETQ. There are 11 residues in the CDR3. Here the CDR3 reads CASNSGYEQYF. The CDR3 nucleotides read TGCGCCAGCAATAGCGGCTACGAGCAGTACTTC.

V usage is TRBV3-1 (or the pseudogene TRBV3-2) and J usage is TRBJ2-3; 9 bases match TRBD2. The CDR3 covers 16 residues. Germline-derived CDR1 and CDR2 are LGHDT and YNNKEL (reference sequence). V lost 3 bases and J lost 0; bases outside the gene matches: 4. CDR3 nucleotides: TGTGCCAGCAGCCATTTTAGCGGGGGCAGCACAGATACGCAGTATTTT. Translating it yields CASSHFSGGSTDTQYF.

In its sample, this clone was seen a few times. The chain combines TRBV2 with TRBJ1-6; a possible D gene is TRBD1 (5 bases). Trimming shortened V by 8 bases and J by 5 bases, and 16 bases separated the two germline ends. The germline CDR1 and CDR2 sequences are SNHLY and FYNNEI. The CDR3 is made up of 15 amino acids. The CDR3 loop reads CASLGGLLDNSPLHF. CDR3 coding DNA: TGTGCCAGCTTGGGGGGTCTTTTGGATAATTCACCCCTCCACTTT.

The chain joins TRBV7-2 to TRBJ2-1; D is uncertain. The CDR3 runs to 13 residues. V gave up 5 bases and J gave up 5 bases, with 10 bases separating them. Germline CDR1 reads SGHTA; CDR2 reads FQGNSA. CDR3 in DNA: TGTGCCAGCAGCCCAGTCCACCACAATGAGCAGTTCTTC. It yields the protein CASSPVHHNEQFF.

The chain is built from TRBV27 and TRBJ2-1; 7 nucleotides align to TRBD2. V was pared by 4 bases and J by 4 bases, with 4 bases of the junction left unmatched. Germline V CDR1 and CDR2: MNHEY, SMNVEV (reference sequence). The CDR3 extends over 14 amino acids. The CDR3 region is CASSWGTTYNEQFF. The CDR3 bases are TGTGCCAGCAGTTGGGGGACTACTTACAATGAGCAGTTCTTC.

CDR3 in amino acids: CASSLAPSGSDEQFF. The CDR3 DNA sequence: TGTGCCAGCAGCTTAGCTCCGAGCGGGAGTGATGAGCAGTTCTTC. The chain employs TRBV7-9 and TRBJ2-1; TRBD2 agrees at 8 bases. V dropped 0 bases and J dropped 8; count of bases not matched to a gene: 6. Germline CDR1 and CDR2: SEHNR and FQNEAQ (reference sequence). There are 15 residues in the CDR3.

The chain combines TRBV18 with TRBJ1-2, with D maybe TRBD1 (6 bases). The CDR3 covers 14 residues. Germline values: CDR1 KGHSH, CDR2 LQKENI. The germline V and J ends were trimmed by 3 bases and 2 bases, with 10 bases remaining between them. The CDR3: CASSPDSANYGYTF. DNA of the CDR3: TGTGCCAGCTCACCGGACAGTGCAAACTATGGCTACACCTTC.